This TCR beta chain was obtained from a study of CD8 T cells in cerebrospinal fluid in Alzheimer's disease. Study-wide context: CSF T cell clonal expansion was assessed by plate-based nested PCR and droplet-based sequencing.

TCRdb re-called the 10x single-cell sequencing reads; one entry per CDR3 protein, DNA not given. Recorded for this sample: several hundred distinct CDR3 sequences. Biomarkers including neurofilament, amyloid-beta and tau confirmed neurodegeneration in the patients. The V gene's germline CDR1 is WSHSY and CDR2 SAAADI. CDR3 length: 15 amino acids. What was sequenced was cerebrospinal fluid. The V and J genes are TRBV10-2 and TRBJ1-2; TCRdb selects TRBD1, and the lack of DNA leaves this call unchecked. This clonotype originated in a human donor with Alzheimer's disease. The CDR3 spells CASSAGWGTNYGYTF.